The next 14 T cell receptor beta chains were all read from a single sample in a study of glioma-infiltrating T cells after dendritic cell vaccination. The method was immunoSEQ multiplex PCR; TCRdb's version includes in-frame clones alone and lacks a portion of them. This table holds about 21,000 clones, roughly 78% found once. The material sequenced was blood, taken before dendritic cell vaccination. These TCRs come from a human donor with glioblastoma.

CDR3 amino acids: CASVRGNEQYF. Written as DNA, the CDR3 is TGTGCCAGCGTAAGGGGGAATGAGCAGTACTTC. The chain joins TRBV6-6 to TRBJ2-7, with D perhaps TRBD1 (6 bases). Trimming pared 8 bases from V and 7 bases from J, leaving 12 bases between. Germline values: CDR1 MNHNY, CDR2 SVGAGI (reference sequence). This CDR3 comprises 11 residues.

The chain is built from TRBV19 and TRBJ2-3; 7 nucleotides align to TRBD1. The CDR3 runs 15 residues. Germline V CDR1 and CDR2: LNHDA, SQIVND (reference sequence). Germline trimming cut 8 bases from V and 4 bases from J; bases unmatched to any gene: 12. CDR3 protein: CASGLNRGNADTQYF. CDR3 sequence (DNA): TGTGCCAGTGGTCTGAACAGGGGAAACGCAGATACGCAGTATTTT.

This sequence joins TRBV9 and TRBJ2-3; no firm D call. Looked up from germline, CDR1 is SGDLS and CDR2 is YYNGEE. Trimming pared 0 bases from V and 2 bases from J, leaving 10 bases between. The CDR3 is 15 residues long. The CDR3: CASSVDGHPTDTQYF. CDR3 bases: TGTGCCAGCAGCGTAGATGGGCACCCCACAGATACGCAGTATTTT.

This clone appeared once. V is TRBV27 and J is TRBJ1-2; D might be TRBD1 (5 bases). Germline CDR1 and CDR2: MNHEY and SMNVEV (reference sequence). The CDR3 runs 15 residues. V lost 5 bases to trimming and J lost 1 base, with 14 bases between them. Here the CDR3 DNA reads TGTGCCAGCAGTCTCCGGGGACTGGGTAACTATGGCTACACCTTC. Translating gives CASSLRGLGNYGYTF.

V gene TRBV19 combines with J gene TRBJ1-5; 7 nucleotides agree with TRBD1. J gave up 4 bases and V 5 bases, and 8 bases lay outside the gene matches. The germline V gene encodes CDR1 LNHDA and CDR2 SQIVND (reference sequence). The CDR3 length is 15 residues. The CDR3 DNA is TGTGCCAGTAGTGACCAGGGACAGTCGAATCAGCCCCAGCATTTT. Translated: CASSDQGQSNQPQHF.

The chain carries TRBV27 and TRBJ2-5, with TRBD1 as a possible D gene (6 bases). The J call is in doubt because the DNA end fits TRBJ2-7 better. Germline V gives CDR1 MNHEY, CDR2 SMNVEV (reference sequence). The CDR3 length is 12 residues. The CDR3 loop reads CASSPGAGEQYF. The CDR3 DNA reads as TGTGCCAGCAGTCCAGGGGCCGGCGAGCAGTACTTC.

This clone was picked up one time. The CDR3 DNA follows: TGTGCCAGCAGCTCACCGACTAGCAGATCTTTACAAGAGACCCAGTACTTC. Encoded protein: CASSSPTSRSLQETQYF. The genes are TRBV5-4 and TRBJ2-5; 7 nucleotides match TRBD2. With 3 bases clipped from V and 2 bases from J, the junction kept 13 bases outside the gene matches. Germline CDR1 and CDR2: SGHNT and YYREEE (reference sequence). The CDR3 has 17 amino acids.

V usage is TRBV4-3 and J usage is TRBJ1-1; D remains unclear. This CDR3 is built from 15 residues. Germline V gene data show CDR1 as LGHNA and CDR2 as YSLEER. The ends were cut back, 4 bases at V and 1 base at J, with 13 bases in the middle. CDR3 in amino acids: CASSLMYRENTEAFF. As DNA, the CDR3 is TGCGCCAGCAGCCTAATGTACAGAGAGAACACTGAAGCTTTCTTT.

This chain links TRBV4-2 with TRBJ2-7; 11 nucleotides line up with TRBD2. The CDR3 is 16 amino acids. CDR1 and CDR2 (germline): LGHNA, YNFKEQ. Trimming took 0 bases from V and 6 from J; bases not matched to a gene: 7. This CDR3 reads CASSQDRASGRLEQYF. CDR3 coding DNA: TGTGCCAGCAGCCAAGATAGGGCTAGCGGGAGGCTCGAGCAGTACTTC.

This rearrangement joins TRBV7-7 to TRBJ2-1; unclear D gene. Germline V gene data show CDR1 as SSHAT and CDR2 as FNYEAQ (reference sequence). V was cut by 0 bases and J by 5 bases, with 8 bases left in between. CDR3 size: 14 residues. In nucleotides, the CDR3 is TGTGCCAGCAGCTTAGCGTATCGAGACAATGAGCAGTTCTTC. Residues: CASSLAYRDNEQFF.

CDR3 loop: CASSLVQASSYNEQFF. CDR3 bases: TGCGCCAGCAGCTTGGTACAGGCGAGCTCCTACAATGAGCAGTTCTTC. The J gene is TRBJ2-1, the V gene TRBV5-1; the D gene is possibly TRBD1 (5 bases). Germline CDR1 reads SGHRS; CDR2 reads YFSETQ. The CDR3 length is 16 residues. The V end was cut by 0 bases, the J end by 0 bases, with 10 bases between.

The CDR3 here is CASSQGGGNTEAFF. Written as DNA, the CDR3 is TGTGCCAGCAGCCAGGGCGGGGGTAACACTGAAGCTTTCTTT. V is TRBV7-3 and J is TRBJ1-1; TRBD1 is a possible D gene (5 bases). CDR1 and CDR2 from the germline V gene are SGHTA and FQGTGA. V gave up 5 bases and J gave up 2 bases, with 12 bases separating them. The CDR3 spans 14 residues.

The gene calls are TRBV5-4 and TRBJ2-7, with 9 bases aligning to TRBD1. CDR3 length equals 15 residues. In germline, CDR1 is SGHNT, CDR2 YYREEE (reference sequence). After removal of 4 bases from V and 4 bases from J, the junction contained 9 bases not matched to a gene. The CDR3 DNA follows: TGTGCCAGCAGCGCTCCGGGACAGGGAGTTTACGAGCAGTACTTC. Amino acids: CASSAPGQGVYEQYF. Complete variable domain (other parts from reference TRBV5-4 and TRBJ2-7): ETGVTQSPTHLIKTRGQQVTLRCSSQSGHNTVSWYQQALGQGPQFIFQYYREEENGRGNFPPRFSGLQFPNYSSELNVNALELDDSALYLCASSAPGQGVYEQYFGPGTRLTVT.

The chain is built from TRBV7-8 and TRBJ1-2; D may be TRBD1 (6 bases). V was cut by 0 bases and J by 4 bases, with 12 bases left in between. The germline V gene has CDR1 SGHVS and CDR2 FQNEAQ. The CDR3 runs 15 residues. CDR3 sequence reads: CASSLAQGRRYGYTF. CDR3 sequence (DNA): TGTGCCAGCAGCTTAGCGCAGGGGCGACGCTATGGCTACACCTTC.